The clone carrying this T cell receptor beta chain has only a few counts. Antigen specificity is unknown. The sample belongs to a study of T cells after yellow fever vaccination. In the study overall: When fractions had low cell numbers, they were prepared with SMART-Seq v4 Ultra Low Input.

Each CDR3 protein gets one entry after TCRdb re-called the 5' RACE reads with MiXCR. The sample records 400,000 or so distinct CDR3 sequences, over 5% being singletons. General study results and limits: Boosting was followed by the reappearance of most primary-vaccination clones (96% CD4, about 88% CD8). Weaker overall was a secondary response that nonetheless peaked faster, on day 5 versus 15.

V was pared by 3 bases and J by 0 bases, with 21 bases of the junction left unmatched. CDR3 length: 23 residues. Per germline, CDR1 SGHVT and CDR2 SQSDAQ. The chain employs TRBV7-4 and TRBJ2-6; 9 nucleotides align to TRBD1. The receptor was derived from a man younger than 40 who received the YFV17D yellow fever vaccine. The specimen was PBMCs, collected 5 days after the yellow fever booster vaccination. For the CDR3, the DNA is TGTGCCAGCAGCTTCATATCCCGGACAGGGGTCTCGAGTGGCCGCTCTGGGGCCAACGTCCTGACTTTC. The encoded protein is CASSFISRTGVSSGRSGANVLTF.